Each of the 3 T cell receptor beta chains below was sequenced from the same sample in a study of spatial heterogeneity in lung cancer. As to time point: sample taken at primary tumor resection. In each case, whole RNA from tumor, nontumor lung or frozen PBMC was sequenced unsorted. Via MiXCR, TCRdb re-called the 5' RACE reads, giving one row per CDR3 protein. This table has around 87,000 distinct CDR3 sequences, roughly 12% appearing once. The source was PBMCs, collected at surgery. All receptors derive from a male donor with early-stage non-small cell lung cancer.

This clonotype came up many times. The V call is TRBV29-1, the J call TRBJ2-7; 7 bases fit TRBD1. Germline V gene sequence: CDR1 SQVTM, CDR2 ANQGSEA. Trimming at V came to 6 bases and at J to 7 bases, leaving 9 bases not matched to a gene. The CDR3 consists of 12 residues. CDR3 in DNA: TGCAGCGTGCACACAGGGGTACGGGAGCAGTACTTC. Translated: CSVHTGVREQYF.

The chain carries TRBV12-3 or TRBV12-4 and TRBJ2-5; 9 bases are a match to TRBD2. J lost 5 bases, V lost 6 bases, and 10 bases had no gene match. There are 15 residues in the CDR3. DNA of the CDR3: TGTGCCAGCAGCCAAGGGACTAGCTCGTTCGAGACCCAGTACTTC. Translated, it gives CASSQGTSSFETQYF.

This clonotype was counted between two and nine times. The chain employs TRBV9 and TRBJ2-7, with TRBD1 matching over 7 bases. With V trimmed by 1 base and J by 2 bases, 6 bases remained unmatched. Germline assignment: CDR1 SGDLS and CDR2 YYNGEE. The CDR3 loop spans 15 amino acids. The CDR3 protein is CASSVSAGGTYEQYF. Here the CDR3 DNA reads TGTGCCAGCAGCGTAAGTGCAGGGGGTACCTACGAGCAGTACTTC.